A single sample is the source of the 25 T cell receptor beta chains below, sequenced in a study of monozygotic twins with inflammatory bowel disease. TCRdb re-called the 5' RACE reads and catalogs CDR3 proteins one per entry, DNA excluded. The sample table includes about 330,000 distinct CDR3 sequences. Sequences were obtained from blood. All receptors derive from a human donor with ulcerative colitis or Crohn's disease, or a healthy co-twin of an affected twin (not recorded which).

The rearrangement links TRBV7-2 to TRBJ2-7; TCRdb returns TRBD2, unconfirmable since there is no DNA. Germline CDR1 is SGHTA and CDR2 is FQGNSA. The length of the CDR3 is 15 residues. The CDR3 region is CASSFTGGGAYEQYF.

The rearrangement joins TRBV20-1 to TRBJ2-5; the TCRdb call, TRBD2, lacks DNA for checking. From germline, CDR1 is DFQATT and CDR2 SNEGSKA (reference sequence). The CDR3 extends over 14 amino acids. The CDR3: CSAPFSGPQETQYF.

V gene TRBV11-2 combines with J gene TRBJ2-1. Germline V gene data show CDR1 as SGHAT and CDR2 as FQNNGV. The length of the CDR3 is 15 residues. CDR3 in amino acids: CASSFRTENYNEQFF. Full variable domain (rest looked up from reference TRBV11-2 and TRBJ2-1): EAGVAQSPRYKIIEKRQSVAFWCNPISGHATLYWYQQILGQGPKLLIQFQNNGVVDDSQLPKDRFSAERLKGVDSTLKIQPAKLEDSAVYLCASSFRTENYNEQFFGPGTRLTVL.

The chain recombines TRBV20-1 with TRBJ2-7; TCRdb returns TRBD2, unconfirmable since there is no DNA. This CDR3 is built from 12 residues. Germline-derived CDR1 and CDR2 are DFQATT and SNEGSKA (reference sequence). The CDR3 sequence: CSAKRTNYEQYF.

The rearrangement links TRBV7-2 to TRBJ1-2; the D call from TCRdb, TRBD1, cannot be confirmed without DNA. The CDR3 consists of 15 residues. CDR1 and CDR2 from the germline V gene are SGHTA and FQGNSA. The CDR3 loop is CASSLPGTGSRPATF.

The rearrangement links TRBV11-2 to TRBJ2-3; absent DNA, TCRdb's TRBD2 call cannot be checked. Germline CDR1 and CDR2: SGHAT and FQNNGV. The CDR3 has 14 residues. CDR3 in amino acids: CASSLFRGADTQYF.

The chain is built from TRBV7-2 and TRBJ2-7; the TCRdb D gene call, TRBD2, has no DNA to confirm it. The CDR3 consists of 15 residues. CDR1 is SGHTA and CDR2 is FQGNSA in the germline V gene. The CDR3 region is CASSGGLARGYEQYF.

This chain links TRBV5-1 with TRBJ2-5. Germline V gene sequence: CDR1 SGHRS, CDR2 YFSETQ. The CDR3 spans 15 residues. The CDR3 here is CASSLDRVGQETLYF. Full variable domain (rest looked up from reference TRBV5-1 and TRBJ2-5): KAGVTQTPRYLIKTRGQQVTLSCSPISGHRSVSWYQQTPGQGLQFLFEYFSETQRNKGNFPGRFSGRQFSNSRSEMNVSTLELGDSALYLCASSLDRVGQETLYFGPGTRLLVL.

The genes are TRBV12-3 or TRBV12-4 and TRBJ1-1. The CDR3 has 11 amino acids. The CDR3 here is CASSLRSEAFF.

The chain couples TRBV5-1 to TRBJ2-7; no DNA is available, so the TRBD2 call from TCRdb remains unchecked. The CDR3 is made up of 16 amino acids. The germline gives CDR1 SGHRS, CDR2 YFSETQ. CDR3 protein: CASSWGPADVSYEQYF. The variable domain in full, completed from reference TRBV5-1 and TRBJ2-7, reads KAGVTQTPRYLIKTRGQQVTLSCSPISGHRSVSWYQQTPGQGLQFLFEYFSETQRNKGNFPGRFSGRQFSNSRSEMNVSTLELGDSALYLCASSWGPADVSYEQYFGPGTRLTVT.

This chain connects TRBV7-2 to TRBJ2-2. Germline loops: CDR1 SGHTA, CDR2 FQGNSA. CDR3 length equals 16 residues. The CDR3 reads CASSLAHLSNTGELFF. The variable domain in full, with the rest retrieved from reference TRBV7-2 and TRBJ2-2, is GAGVSQSPSNKVTEKGKDVELRCDPISGHTALYWYRQSLGQGLEFLIYFQGNSAPDKSGLPSDRFSAERTGGSVSTLTIQRTQQEDSAVYLCASSLAHLSNTGELFFGEGSRLTVL.

The chain links TRBV20-1 to TRBJ2-1. Germline V lookup: CDR1 DFQATT, CDR2 SNEGSKA (reference sequence). The CDR3 contains 15 residues. The CDR3 protein is CSARGYRGSYNEQFF.

The V gene is TRBV25-1, the J gene TRBJ2-5; the D call from TCRdb, TRBD2, cannot be confirmed without DNA. CDR1 MGHDK and CDR2 SYGVNS come from the germline V gene. This CDR3 has 17 amino acids. The chain's CDR3 is CARDTSRDPYGEETQYF.

The V gene is TRBV4-1, the J gene TRBJ1-2; no DNA is available, so the TRBD1 call from TCRdb remains unchecked. Germline assignment: CDR1 MGHRA and CDR2 YSYEKL. This CDR3 spans 17 amino acids. The CDR3 here is CASSPLTGQGGNYGYTF.

This chain joins TRBV7-6 and TRBJ2-3; TCRdb picks TRBD1, but there is no DNA to check that call. The CDR3 is made up of 16 amino acids. Germline V gene sequence: CDR1 SGHVS, CDR2 FNYEAQ. CDR3: CASSFYGTGSTDTQYF.

This chain's CDR3 is CASSLDGTGIYEQYF. The rearrangement joins TRBV7-9 to TRBJ2-7; TCRdb's D gene call, TRBD1, goes unchecked for lack of DNA. CDR3 size: 15 residues. Per germline, CDR1 SEHNR and CDR2 FQNEAQ (reference sequence).

The chain uses TRBV28 and TRBJ2-7; TCRdb's D call of TRBD1 is untestable without DNA. This CDR3 has 17 amino acids. Per germline, CDR1 MDHEN and CDR2 SYDVKM. CDR3 in amino acids: CASSLQGRTGEFYEQYF.

CDR3 protein: CASSLWAGGRGYTF. V and J are TRBV5-6 and TRBJ1-2; TCRdb proposes TRBD1, but this gene call is untestable without DNA. The CDR3 sequence is 14 residues long. Germline CDR1 SGHDT, CDR2 YYEEEE.

V is TRBV6-2 or TRBV6-3 and J is TRBJ2-5; TCRdb's assignment of TRBD2 cannot be checked, as there is no DNA. CDR1 MNHEY and CDR2 SVGEGT come from the germline V gene. The length of the CDR3 is 14 residues. CDR3 in amino acids: CATGVRTMQETQYF.

V usage is TRBV5-1 and J usage is TRBJ2-3; absent DNA, TCRdb's TRBD1 call cannot be checked. Germline V CDR1 and CDR2: SGHRS, YFSETQ. CDR3 size: 17 residues. The CDR3 sequence: CASSLAQGTVWTDTQYF.

This clonotype is called medium-sized based on its frequency. The chain recombines TRBV6-4 with TRBJ2-3; the TCRdb D gene call, TRBD2, has no DNA to confirm it. The CDR3 totals 15 residues. Germline V gene lookup returns CDR1 MRHNA and CDR2 SNTAGT. CDR3: CASSDGTSGTDTQYF.

This chain links TRBV19 with TRBJ2-7. The CDR3 has 13 residues. Germline V gene data show CDR1 as LNHDA and CDR2 as SQIVND (reference sequence). CDR3 protein: CASSRSLILEQYF.

The chain combines TRBV20-1 with TRBJ2-7; TCRdb's D call of TRBD2 is untestable without DNA. The CDR3 covers 15 residues. CDR1 and CDR2 from the germline V gene are DFQATT and SNEGSKA (reference sequence). The CDR3 loop reads CSASLEAGFSYEQYF.

This chain links TRBV5-6 with TRBJ2-1; the TRBD1 assignment by TCRdb is unverifiable without DNA. The CDR3 runs 14 residues. CDR1 SGHDT and CDR2 YYEEEE come from the germline V gene. The CDR3: CASGSLTVYNEQFF.

The rearrangement links TRBV5-6 to TRBJ2-7; TCRdb's D call, TRBD2, is unchecked because there is no DNA. Per the germline V gene, CDR1 is SGHDT and CDR2 is YYEEEE. This CDR3 is 16 amino acids long. The CDR3 loop reads CASSLPRGVKDYEQYF.